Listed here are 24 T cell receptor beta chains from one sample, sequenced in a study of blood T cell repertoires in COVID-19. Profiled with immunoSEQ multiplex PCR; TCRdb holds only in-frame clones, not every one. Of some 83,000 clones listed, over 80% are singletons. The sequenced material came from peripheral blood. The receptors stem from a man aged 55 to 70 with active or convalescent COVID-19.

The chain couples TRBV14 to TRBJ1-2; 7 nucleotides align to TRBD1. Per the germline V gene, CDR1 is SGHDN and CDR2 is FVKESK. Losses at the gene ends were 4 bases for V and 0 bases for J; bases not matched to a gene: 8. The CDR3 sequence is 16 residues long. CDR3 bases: TGTGCCAGCAGCCCATCAATGACAGGGCCTAACTATGGCTACACCTTC. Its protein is CASSPSMTGPNYGYTF.

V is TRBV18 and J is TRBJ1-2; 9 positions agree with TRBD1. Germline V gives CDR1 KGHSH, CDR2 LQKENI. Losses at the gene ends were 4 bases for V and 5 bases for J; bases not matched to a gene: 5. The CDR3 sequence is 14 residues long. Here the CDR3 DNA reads TGTGCCAGCTCACGGACAGGGGCAGGGTATGGCTACACCTTC. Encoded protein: CASSRTGAGYGYTF.

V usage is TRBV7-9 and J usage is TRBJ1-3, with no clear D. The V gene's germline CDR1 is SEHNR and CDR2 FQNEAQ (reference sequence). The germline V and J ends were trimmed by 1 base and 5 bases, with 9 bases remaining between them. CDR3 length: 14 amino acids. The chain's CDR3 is CASSLGRGRNTIYF. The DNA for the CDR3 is TGTGCCAGCAGCTTAGGGCGGGGAAGAAACACCATATATTTT. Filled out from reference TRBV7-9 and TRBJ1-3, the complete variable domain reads DTGVSQNPRHKITKRGQNVTFRCDPISEHNRLYWYRQTLGQGPEFLTYFQNEAQLEKSRLLSDRFSAERPKGSFSTLEIQRTEQGDSAMYLCASSLGRGRNTIYFGEGSWLTVV.

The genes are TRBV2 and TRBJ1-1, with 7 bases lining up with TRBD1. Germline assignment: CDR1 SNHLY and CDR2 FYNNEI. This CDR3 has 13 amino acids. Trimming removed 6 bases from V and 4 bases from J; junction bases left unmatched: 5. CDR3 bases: TGTGCCAGCAGGACAGGGTCCGGCACTGAAGCTTTCTTT. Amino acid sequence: CASRTGSGTEAFF.

In DNA, the CDR3 is TGTGCCAGCAGCTTAGCACTGATCAATCAGCCCCAGCATTTT. Amino acids: CASSLALINQPQHF. V and J are TRBV7-2 and TRBJ1-5, with D unclear. Trimming removed 0 bases at V and 3 bases at J, with 6 bases between. The CDR3 length is 14 residues. Germline V gene lookup returns CDR1 SGHTA and CDR2 FQGNSA.

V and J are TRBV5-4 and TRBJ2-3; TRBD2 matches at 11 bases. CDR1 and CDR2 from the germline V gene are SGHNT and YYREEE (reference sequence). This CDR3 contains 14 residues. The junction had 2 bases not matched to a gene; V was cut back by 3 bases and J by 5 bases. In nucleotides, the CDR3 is TGTGCCAGCAGCTCGACTAGCGGGGTAGATACGCAGTATTTT. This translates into CASSSTSGVDTQYF.

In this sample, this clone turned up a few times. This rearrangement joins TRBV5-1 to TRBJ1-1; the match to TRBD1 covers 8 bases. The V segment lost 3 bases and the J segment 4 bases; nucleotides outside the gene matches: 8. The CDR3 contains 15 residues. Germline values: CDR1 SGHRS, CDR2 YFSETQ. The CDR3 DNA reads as TGCGCCAGCAGCTACACAGGACAGGGCACCACTGAAGCTTTCTTT. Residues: CASSYTGQGTTEAFF. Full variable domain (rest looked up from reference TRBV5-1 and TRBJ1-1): KAGVTQTPRYLIKTRGQQVTLSCSPISGHRSVSWYQQTPGQGLQFLFEYFSETQRNKGNFPGRFSGRQFSNSRSEMNVSTLELGDSALYLCASSYTGQGTTEAFFGQGTRLTVV.

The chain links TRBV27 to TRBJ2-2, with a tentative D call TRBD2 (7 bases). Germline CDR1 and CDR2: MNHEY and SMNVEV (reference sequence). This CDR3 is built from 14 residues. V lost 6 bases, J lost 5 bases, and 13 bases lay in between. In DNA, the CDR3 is TGTGCCAGCAGAGGAGGGGGGGTGACCGGGGAGCTGTTTTTT. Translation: CASRGGGVTGELFF.

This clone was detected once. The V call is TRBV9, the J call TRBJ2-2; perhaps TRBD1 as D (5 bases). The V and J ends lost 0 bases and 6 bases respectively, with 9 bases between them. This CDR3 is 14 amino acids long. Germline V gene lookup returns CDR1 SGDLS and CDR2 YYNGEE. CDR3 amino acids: CASSVGTKAGELFF. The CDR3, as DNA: TGTGCCAGCAGCGTAGGGACAAAGGCCGGGGAGCTGTTTTTT.

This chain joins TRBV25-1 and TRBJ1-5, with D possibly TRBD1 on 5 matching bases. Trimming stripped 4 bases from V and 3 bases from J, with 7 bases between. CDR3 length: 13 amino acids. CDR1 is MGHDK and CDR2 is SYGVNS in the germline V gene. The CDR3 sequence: CASSAGYNQPQHF. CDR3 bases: TGTGCCAGCAGTGCAGGGTACAATCAGCCCCAGCATTTT. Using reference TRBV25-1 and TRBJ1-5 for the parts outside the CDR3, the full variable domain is EADIYQTPRYLVIGTGKKITLECSQTMGHDKMYWYQQDPGMELHLIHYSYGVNSTEKGDLSSESTVSRIRTEHFPLTLESARPSHTSQYLCASSAGYNQPQHFGDGTRLSIL.

In DNA, the CDR3 is TGTGCCAGCAGCCCCAACCCTACGGGACAGGGAAAGGGCTATGGCTACACCTTC. Residues: CASSPNPTGQGKGYGYTF. The V gene is TRBV27, the J gene TRBJ1-2, with 9 bases lining up with TRBD1. The germline CDR1 and CDR2 sequences are MNHEY and SMNVEV (reference sequence). Trimming at V came to 6 bases and at J to 4 bases, leaving 18 bases not matched to a gene. There are 18 residues in the CDR3.

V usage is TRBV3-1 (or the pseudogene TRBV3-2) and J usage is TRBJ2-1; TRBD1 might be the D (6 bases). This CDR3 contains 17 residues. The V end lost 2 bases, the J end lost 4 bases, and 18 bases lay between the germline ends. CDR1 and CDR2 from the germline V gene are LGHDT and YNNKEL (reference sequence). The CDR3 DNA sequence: TGTGCCAGCAGCCAACTTAGGGGAACAGGGTGGTACAATGAGCAGTTCTTC. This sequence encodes CASSQLRGTGWYNEQFF.

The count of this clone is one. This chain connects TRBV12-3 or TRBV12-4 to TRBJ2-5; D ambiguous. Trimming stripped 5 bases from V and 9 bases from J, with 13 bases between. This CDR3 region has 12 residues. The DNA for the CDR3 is TGTGCCAGCAGTAACCCCGAACAGTCCCAGTACTTC. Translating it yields CASSNPEQSQYF.

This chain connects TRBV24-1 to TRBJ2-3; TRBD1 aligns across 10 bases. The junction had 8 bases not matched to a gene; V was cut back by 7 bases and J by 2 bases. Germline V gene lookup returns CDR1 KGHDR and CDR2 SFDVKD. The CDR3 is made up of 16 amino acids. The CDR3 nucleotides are TGTGCCACCAGCCCCTCCGGGACAGGGGCCACAGATACGCAGTATTTT. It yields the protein CATSPSGTGATDTQYF.

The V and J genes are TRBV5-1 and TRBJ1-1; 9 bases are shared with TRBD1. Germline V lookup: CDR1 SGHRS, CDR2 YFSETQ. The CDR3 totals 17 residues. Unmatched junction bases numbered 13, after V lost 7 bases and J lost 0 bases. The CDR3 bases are TGCGCCAGCCGCGGAGGACAGGGGCCAGAGATGAACACTGAAGCTTTCTTT. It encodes CASRGGQGPEMNTEAFF.

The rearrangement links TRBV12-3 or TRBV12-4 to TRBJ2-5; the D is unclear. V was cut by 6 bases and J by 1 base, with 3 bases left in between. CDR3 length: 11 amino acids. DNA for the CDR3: TGTGCCAGCAGACTCCAAGAGACCCAGTACTTC. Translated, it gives CASRLQETQYF.

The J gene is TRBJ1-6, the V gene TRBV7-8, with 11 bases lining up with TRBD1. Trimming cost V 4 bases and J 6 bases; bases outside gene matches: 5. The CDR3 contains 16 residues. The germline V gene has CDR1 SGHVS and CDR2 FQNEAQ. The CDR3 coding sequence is TGTGCCAGCAGCTATGCCGGGACAGGGGGTAATTCACCCCTCCACTTT. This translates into CASSYAGTGGNSPLHF.

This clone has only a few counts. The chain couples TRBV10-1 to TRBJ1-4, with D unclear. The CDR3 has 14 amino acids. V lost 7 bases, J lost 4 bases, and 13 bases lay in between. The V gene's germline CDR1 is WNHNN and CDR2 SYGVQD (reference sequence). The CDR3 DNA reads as TGCGCCAGCATTAGGTCCGGGGTTAATGAAAAACTGTTTTTT. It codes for CASIRSGVNEKLFF.

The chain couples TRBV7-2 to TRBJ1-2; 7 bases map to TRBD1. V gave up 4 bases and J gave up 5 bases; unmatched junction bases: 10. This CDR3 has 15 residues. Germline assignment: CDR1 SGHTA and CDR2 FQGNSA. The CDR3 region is CASSSTGSTGYGYTF. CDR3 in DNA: TGTGCCAGCAGCTCGACAGGGTCAACAGGGTATGGCTACACCTTC.

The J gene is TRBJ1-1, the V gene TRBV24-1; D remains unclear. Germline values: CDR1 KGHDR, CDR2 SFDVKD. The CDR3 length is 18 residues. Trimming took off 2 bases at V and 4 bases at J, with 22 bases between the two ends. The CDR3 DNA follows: TGTGCCACCAGTGATTCATACACGGGAGGCAGTAGTCCCACTGAAGCTTTCTTT. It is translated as CATSDSYTGGSSPTEAFF.

CDR3 nucleotide sequence: TGTGCCAGCAGCTTAGTCGAGGCGGTGGGCACAGATACGCAGTATTTT. This translates into CASSLVEAVGTDTQYF. The V gene is TRBV7-2, the J gene TRBJ2-3; D is uncertain. Germline V gene sequence: CDR1 SGHTA, CDR2 FQGNSA. The CDR3 is made up of 16 amino acids. Trimming stripped 1 base from V and 1 base from J, with 12 bases between.

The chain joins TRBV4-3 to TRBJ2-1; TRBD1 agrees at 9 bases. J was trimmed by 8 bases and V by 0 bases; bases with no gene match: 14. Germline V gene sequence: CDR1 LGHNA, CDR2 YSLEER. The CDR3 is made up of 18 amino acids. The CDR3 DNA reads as TGCGCCAGCAGCCAAGACCTCCCCGGGACAGGGTATCTGTATGAGCAGTTCTTC. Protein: CASSQDLPGTGYLYEQFF.

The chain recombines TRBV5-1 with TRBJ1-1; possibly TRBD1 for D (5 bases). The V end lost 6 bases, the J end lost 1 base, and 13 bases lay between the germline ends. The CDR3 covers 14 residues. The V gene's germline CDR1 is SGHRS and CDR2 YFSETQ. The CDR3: CASTTSGPNTEAFF. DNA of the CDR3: TGCGCCAGCACCACCTCAGGGCCGAACACTGAAGCTTTCTTT.

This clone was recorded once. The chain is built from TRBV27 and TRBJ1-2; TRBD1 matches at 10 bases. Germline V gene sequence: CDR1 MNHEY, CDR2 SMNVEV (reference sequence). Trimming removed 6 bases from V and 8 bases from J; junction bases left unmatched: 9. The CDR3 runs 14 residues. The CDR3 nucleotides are TGTGCCAGCAGCCCCGGGACAGGGGATCGGGGCTACACCTTC. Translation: CASSPGTGDRGYTF.